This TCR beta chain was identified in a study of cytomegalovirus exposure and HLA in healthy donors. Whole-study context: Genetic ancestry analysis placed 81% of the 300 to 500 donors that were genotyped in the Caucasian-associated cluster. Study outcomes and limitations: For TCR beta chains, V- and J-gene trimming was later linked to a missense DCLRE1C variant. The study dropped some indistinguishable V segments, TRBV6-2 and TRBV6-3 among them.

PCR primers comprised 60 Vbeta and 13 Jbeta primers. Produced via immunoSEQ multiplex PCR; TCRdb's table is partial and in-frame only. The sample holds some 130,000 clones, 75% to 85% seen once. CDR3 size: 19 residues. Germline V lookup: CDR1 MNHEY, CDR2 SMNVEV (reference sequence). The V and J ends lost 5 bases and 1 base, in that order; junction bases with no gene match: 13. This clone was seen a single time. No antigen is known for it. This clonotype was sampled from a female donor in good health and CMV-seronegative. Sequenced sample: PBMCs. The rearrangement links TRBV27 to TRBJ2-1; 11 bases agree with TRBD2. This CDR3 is CASSPSRSIAGGSYNEQFF. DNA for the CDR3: TGTGCCAGCAGTCCGTCGCGAAGTATAGCGGGAGGGTCCTACAATGAGCAGTTCTTC.